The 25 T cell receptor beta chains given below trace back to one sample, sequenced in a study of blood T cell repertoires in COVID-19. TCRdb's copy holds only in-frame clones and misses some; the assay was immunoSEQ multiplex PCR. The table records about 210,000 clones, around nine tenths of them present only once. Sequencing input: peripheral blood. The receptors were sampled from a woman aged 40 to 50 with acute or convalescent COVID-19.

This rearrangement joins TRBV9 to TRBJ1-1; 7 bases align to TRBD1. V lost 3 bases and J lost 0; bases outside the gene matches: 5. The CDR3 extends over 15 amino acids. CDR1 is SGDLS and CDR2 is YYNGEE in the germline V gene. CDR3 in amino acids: CASSARQGMNTEAFF. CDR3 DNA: TGTGCCAGCAGCGCCAGACAGGGCATGAACACTGAAGCTTTCTTT.

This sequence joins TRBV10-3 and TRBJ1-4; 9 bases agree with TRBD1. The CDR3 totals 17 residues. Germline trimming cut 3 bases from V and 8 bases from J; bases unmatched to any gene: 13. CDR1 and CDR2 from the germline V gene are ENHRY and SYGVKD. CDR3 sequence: CAISDRITGGAGEKLFF. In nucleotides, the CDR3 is TGTGCCATCAGTGACCGTATAACAGGGGGCGCCGGGGAAAAACTGTTTTTT.

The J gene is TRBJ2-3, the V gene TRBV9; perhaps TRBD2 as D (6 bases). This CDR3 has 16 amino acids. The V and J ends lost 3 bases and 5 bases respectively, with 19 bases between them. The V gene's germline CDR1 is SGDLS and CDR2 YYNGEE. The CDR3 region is CASSAGYAGWVDTQYF. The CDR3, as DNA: TGTGCCAGCAGCGCCGGATACGCGGGATGGGTAGATACGCAGTATTTT.

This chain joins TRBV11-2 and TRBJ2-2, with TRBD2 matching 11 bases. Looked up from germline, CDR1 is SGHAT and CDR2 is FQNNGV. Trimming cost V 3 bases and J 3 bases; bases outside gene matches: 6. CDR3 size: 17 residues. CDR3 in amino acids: CASSFPSSGGYTGELFF. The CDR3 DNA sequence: TGTGCCAGCAGCTTCCCGTCTAGCGGGGGGTACACCGGGGAGCTGTTTTTT.

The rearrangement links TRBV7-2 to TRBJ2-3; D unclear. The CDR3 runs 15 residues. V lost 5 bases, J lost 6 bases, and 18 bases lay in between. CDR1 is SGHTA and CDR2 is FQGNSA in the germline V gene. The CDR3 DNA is TGTGCCAGCAGCCCATCTCGGTCCCTCGGTGATACGCAGTATTTT. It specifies CASSPSRSLGDTQYF.

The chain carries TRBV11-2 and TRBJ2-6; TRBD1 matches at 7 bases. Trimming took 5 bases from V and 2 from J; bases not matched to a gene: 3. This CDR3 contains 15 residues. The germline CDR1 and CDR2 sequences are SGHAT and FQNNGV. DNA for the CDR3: TGTGCCAGCAGCAGAACAGGGGCTGGGGCCAACGTCCTGACTTTC. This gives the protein CASSRTGAGANVLTF.

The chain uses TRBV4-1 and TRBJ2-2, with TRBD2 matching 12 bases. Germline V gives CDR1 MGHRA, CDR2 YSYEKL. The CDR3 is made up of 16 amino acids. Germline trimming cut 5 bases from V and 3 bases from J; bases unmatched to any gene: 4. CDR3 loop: CASSSSSGGDTGELFF. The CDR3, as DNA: TGCGCCAGCAGCTCTTCTAGCGGGGGGGACACCGGGGAGCTGTTTTTT.

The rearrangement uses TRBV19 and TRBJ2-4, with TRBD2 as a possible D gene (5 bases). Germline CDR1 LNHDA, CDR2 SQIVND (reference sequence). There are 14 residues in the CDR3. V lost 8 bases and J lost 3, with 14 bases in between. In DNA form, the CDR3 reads TGTGCCAGTTCCCCGTACGGGGTCAAAAACATTCAGTACTTC. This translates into CASSPYGVKNIQYF.

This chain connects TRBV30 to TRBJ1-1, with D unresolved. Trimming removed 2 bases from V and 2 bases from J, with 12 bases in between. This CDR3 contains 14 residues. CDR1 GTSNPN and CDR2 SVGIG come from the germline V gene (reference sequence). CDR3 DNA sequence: TGTGCCTGGAGTTCAACAGCCCTTAACACTGAAGCTTTCTTT. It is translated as CAWSSTALNTEAFF. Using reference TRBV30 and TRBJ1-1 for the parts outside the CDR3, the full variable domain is SQTIHQWPATLVQPVGSPLSLECTVEGTSNPNLYWYRQAAGRGLQLLFYSVGIGQISSEVPQNLSASRPQDRQFILSSKKLLLSDSGFYLCAWSSTALNTEAFFGQGTRLTVV.

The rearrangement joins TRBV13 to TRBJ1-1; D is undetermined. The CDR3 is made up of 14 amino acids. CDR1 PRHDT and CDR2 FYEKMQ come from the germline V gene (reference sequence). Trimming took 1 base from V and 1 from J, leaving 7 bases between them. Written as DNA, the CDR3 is TGTGCCAGCAGCTTAGATAGAGCGAACACTGAAGCTTTCTTT. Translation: CASSLDRANTEAFF.

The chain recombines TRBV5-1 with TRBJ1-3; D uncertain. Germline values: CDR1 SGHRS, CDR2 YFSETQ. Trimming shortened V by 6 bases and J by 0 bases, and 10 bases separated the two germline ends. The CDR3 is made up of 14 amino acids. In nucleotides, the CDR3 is TGCGCCAGCACCACCGGAGACTCTGGAAACACCATATATTTT. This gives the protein CASTTGDSGNTIYF. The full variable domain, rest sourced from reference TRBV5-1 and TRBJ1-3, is KAGVTQTPRYLIKTRGQQVTLSCSPISGHRSVSWYQQTPGQGLQFLFEYFSETQRNKGNFPGRFSGRQFSNSRSEMNVSTLELGDSALYLCASTTGDSGNTIYFGEGSWLTVV.

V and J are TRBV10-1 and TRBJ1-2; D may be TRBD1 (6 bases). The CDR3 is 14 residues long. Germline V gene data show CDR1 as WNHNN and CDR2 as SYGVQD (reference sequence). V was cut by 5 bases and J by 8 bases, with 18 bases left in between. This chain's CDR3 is CASSSTGTMGGYTF. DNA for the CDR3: TGCGCCAGCAGTTCCACCGGGACAATGGGCGGCTACACCTTC.

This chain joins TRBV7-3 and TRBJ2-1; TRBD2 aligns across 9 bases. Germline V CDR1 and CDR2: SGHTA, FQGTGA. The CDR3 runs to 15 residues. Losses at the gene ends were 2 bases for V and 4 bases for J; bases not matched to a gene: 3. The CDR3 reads CASSLAAGGYNEQFF. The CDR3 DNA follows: TGTGCCAGCAGCTTAGCAGCGGGGGGATACAATGAGCAGTTCTTC. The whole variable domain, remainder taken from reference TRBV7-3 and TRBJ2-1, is GAGVSQTPSNKVTEKGKYVELRCDPISGHTALYWYRQSLGQGPEFLIYFQGTGAADDSGLPNDRFFAVRPEGSVSTLKIQRTERGDSAVYLCASSLAAGGYNEQFFGPGTRLTVL.

CDR3 nucleotides: TGTGCCAGCAGCGTAGAGCTCGATACGCAGTATTTT. It encodes CASSVELDTQYF. V is TRBV9 and J is TRBJ2-3; D call uncertain. Germline assignment: CDR1 SGDLS and CDR2 YYNGEE. V gave up 0 bases and J gave up 6 bases, with 5 bases separating them. This CDR3 has 12 amino acids.

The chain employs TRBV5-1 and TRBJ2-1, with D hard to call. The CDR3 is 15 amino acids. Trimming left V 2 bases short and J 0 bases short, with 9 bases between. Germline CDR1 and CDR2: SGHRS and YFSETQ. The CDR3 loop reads CASSFLQSSYNEQFF. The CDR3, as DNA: TGCGCCAGCAGCTTCTTACAGAGCTCCTACAATGAGCAGTTCTTC.

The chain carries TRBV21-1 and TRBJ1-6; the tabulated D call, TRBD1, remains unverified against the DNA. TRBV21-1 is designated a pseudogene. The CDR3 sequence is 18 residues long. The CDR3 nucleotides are TGTGCCAGCAGCATGAAGCCAGAGGGGGCAGGGCATAATTCACCCCTCCACTTT. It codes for CASSMKPEGAGHNSPLHF.

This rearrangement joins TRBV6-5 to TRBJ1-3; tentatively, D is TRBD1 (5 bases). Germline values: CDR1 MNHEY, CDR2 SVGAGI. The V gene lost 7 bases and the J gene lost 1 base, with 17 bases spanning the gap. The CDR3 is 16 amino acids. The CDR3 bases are TGTGCCAGCATCTACTCCCGACAGCTTTCTGGAAACACCATATATTTT. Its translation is CASIYSRQLSGNTIYF.

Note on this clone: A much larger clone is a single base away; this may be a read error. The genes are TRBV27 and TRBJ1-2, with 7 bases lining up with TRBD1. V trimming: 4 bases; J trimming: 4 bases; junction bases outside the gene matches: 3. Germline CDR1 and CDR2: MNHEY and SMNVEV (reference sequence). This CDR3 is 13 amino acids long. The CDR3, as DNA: TGTGCCAGCAGTTCGCAGGGGGGCTATGGCTACACCTTC. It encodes CASSSQGGYGYTF.

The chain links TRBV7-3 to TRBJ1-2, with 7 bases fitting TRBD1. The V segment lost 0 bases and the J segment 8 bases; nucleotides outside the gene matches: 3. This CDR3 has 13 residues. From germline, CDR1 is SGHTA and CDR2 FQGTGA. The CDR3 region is CASSLTLGGGYTF. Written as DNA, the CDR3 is TGTGCCAGCAGCTTAACCTTAGGGGGCGGCTACACCTTC.

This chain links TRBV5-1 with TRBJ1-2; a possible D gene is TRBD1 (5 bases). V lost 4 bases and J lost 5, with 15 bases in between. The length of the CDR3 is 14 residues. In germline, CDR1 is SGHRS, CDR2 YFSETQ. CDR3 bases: TGCGCCAGCAGCCCCGCGGGGGGTGAGTATGGCTACACCTTC. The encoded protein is CASSPAGGEYGYTF. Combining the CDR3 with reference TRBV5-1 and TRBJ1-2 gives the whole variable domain KAGVTQTPRYLIKTRGQQVTLSCSPISGHRSVSWYQQTPGQGLQFLFEYFSETQRNKGNFPGRFSGRQFSNSRSEMNVSTLELGDSALYLCASSPAGGEYGYTFGSGTRLTVV.

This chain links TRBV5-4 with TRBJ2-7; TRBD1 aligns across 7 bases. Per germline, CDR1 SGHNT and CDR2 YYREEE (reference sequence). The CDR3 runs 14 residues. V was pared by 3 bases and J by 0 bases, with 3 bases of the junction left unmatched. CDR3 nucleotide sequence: TGTGCCAGCAGCTCACAGGGGAGCTCCTACGAGCAGTACGTC. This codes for CASSSQGSSYEQYV.

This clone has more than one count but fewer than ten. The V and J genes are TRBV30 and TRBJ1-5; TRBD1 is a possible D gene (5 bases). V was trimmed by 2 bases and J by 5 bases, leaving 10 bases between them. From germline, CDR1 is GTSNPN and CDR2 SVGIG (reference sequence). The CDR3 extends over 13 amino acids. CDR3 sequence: CAWSTQADQPQHF. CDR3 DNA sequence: TGTGCCTGGAGTACACAGGCCGATCAGCCCCAGCATTTT.

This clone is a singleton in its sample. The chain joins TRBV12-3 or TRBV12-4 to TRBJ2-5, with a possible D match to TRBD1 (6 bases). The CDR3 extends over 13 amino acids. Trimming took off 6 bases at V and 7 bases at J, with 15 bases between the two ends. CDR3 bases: TGTGCCAGCAGCTTGGACAGTTTGGGGACCCAGTACTTC. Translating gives CASSLDSLGTQYF.

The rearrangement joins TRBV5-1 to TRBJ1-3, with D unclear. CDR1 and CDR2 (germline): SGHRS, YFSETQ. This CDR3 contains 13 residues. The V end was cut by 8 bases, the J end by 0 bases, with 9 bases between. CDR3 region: CASREGSGNTIYF. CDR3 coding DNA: TGCGCCAGTCGGGAGGGCTCTGGAAACACCATATATTTT.

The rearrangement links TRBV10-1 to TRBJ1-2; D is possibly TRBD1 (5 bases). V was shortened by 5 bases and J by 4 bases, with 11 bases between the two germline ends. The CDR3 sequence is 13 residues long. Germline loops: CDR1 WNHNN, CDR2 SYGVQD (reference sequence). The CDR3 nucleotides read TGCGCCAGCAGTCCAGGGTTACCCTATGGCTACACCTTC. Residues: CASSPGLPYGYTF.